This T cell receptor beta chain derives from a study of T-cell reconstitution after alpha-beta-depleted transplantation in children. General study points: T-cell numbers and diversity one year post-transplant derived largely from freshly generated T cells.

Trimming cost V 6 bases and J 1 base, with 14 bases left between them. This CDR3 contains 15 residues. Germline-derived CDR1 and CDR2 are MNHEY and SMNVEV (reference sequence). On this clonotype: Its matching antigen is unknown.

Molecular barcoding with unique molecular identifiers was used for the TCRbeta library. MiXCR was run by TCRdb on the PCR reads, yielding one entry per CDR3 protein. This sample carries about 200,000 distinct CDR3 sequences, around a sixth of them seen once, and the ten largest clones take 43%. The clonotype originates from a male patient aged 2 to 9 who had a stem cell transplant for acute lymphoblastic leukemia, so the T cells may come from the graft donor. The chain joins TRBV27 to TRBJ2-3; possibly TRBD1 or TRBD2 for D (6 bases each). The sample consisted of PBMCs, mostly from graft donor cells, taken 360 days after TCRalphabeta/CD19-depleted stem cell transplant. The CDR3 coding sequence is TGTGCCAGCAGCCACCGGGGGCGGGGCACAGATACGCAGTATTTT. Translation: CASSHRGRGTDTQYF.